The entry below gives a single T cell receptor beta chain sequence along with its context. The target antigen is unknown. The table came from immunoSEQ multiplex PCR; TCRdb's copy has only in-frame clones and leaves some out. The table has roughly 64,000 clones, around 74% seen once. Time point defined: week 35, safety follow-up. A 20-mer mutant IDH1 peptide at 300 ug was injected subcutaneously with topical imiquimod. Weeks 1, 3, 5, 7, 11, 15, 19 and 23 were when patients received their eight vaccinations. The data stem from a study of a mutant IDH1 vaccine in newly diagnosed glioma. Study in general: The initiation of vaccination occurred 4-6 weeks after radiotherapy alone, or with temozolomide cycles. Patients' prior therapy spanned radiotherapy, temozolomide, or both; most underwent both.

The V end lost 1 base, the J end lost 4 bases, and 1 base lay between the germline ends. The germline V gene encodes CDR1 GTSNPN and CDR2 SVGIG (reference sequence). This CDR3 region has 10 residues. The J gene is TRBJ1-1, the V gene TRBV30; D uncertain. The source is a man aged 45-65 years with glioma. The specimen was PBMCs, collected from a glioma patient whose treatment included an IDH1 peptide vaccine. The CDR3 region is CAWSGTEAFF. CDR3 nucleotide sequence: TGTGCCTGGAGTGGCACTGAAGCTTTCTTT. The whole variable domain, filled in from reference TRBV30 and TRBJ1-1, reads SQTIHQWPATLVQPVGSPLSLECTVEGTSNPNLYWYRQAAGRGLQLLFYSVGIGQISSEVPQNLSASRPQDRQFILSSKKLLLSDSGFYLCAWSGTEAFFGQGTRLTVV.